These 15 T cell receptor beta chains share one sample of origin, sequenced in a study of beta chain features in type 1 diabetes (dated by TCRdb to 2016 to 2018). Library method: the immunoSEQ multiplex PCR assay. All of the isolated RNA was reverse transcribed with the High Capacity cDNA Reverse Transcription Kit, so expressed TCRB transcripts were sequenced. Here the immuneACCESS table is served through TCRdb, limited to in-frame sequences with V and J called. Missing clones are a known gap in these copies; in checked studies unresolved V genes cover under half, and the rest lacks a known reason. A total of approximately 40,000 clones appear in this sample, 50% of them only once. The ten most abundant clones make up 0.25% of the sample. What was sequenced was stem cell memory CD4+ T cells from blood. The cell subset or site label for this specimen denotes: stem cell-like memory CD4+ T cells. All receptors come from a woman in her thirties in good health.

This rearrangement joins TRBV5-6 to TRBJ2-1; 14 bases match TRBD2. CDR3 length equals 15 residues. Losses at the gene ends were 0 bases for V and 9 bases for J; bases not matched to a gene: 2. Germline V gene lookup returns CDR1 SGHDT and CDR2 YYEEEE. As DNA, the CDR3 is TGTGCCAGCAGCTTGGTGGGACTAGCGGGAGTTGAGCAGTTCTTC. Protein: CASSLVGLAGVEQFF. The variable domain in full, with the rest retrieved from reference TRBV5-6 and TRBJ2-1, is DAGVTQSPTHLIKTRGQQVTLRCSPKSGHDTVSWYQQALGQGPQFIFQYYEEEERQRGNFPDRFSGHQFPNYSSELNVNALLLGDSALYLCASSLVGLAGVEQFFGPGTRLTVL.

V gene TRBV5-1 combines with J gene TRBJ2-5; TRBD1 might be the D (5 bases). The CDR3 has 15 amino acids. Between the trimmed V and J ends, which lost 0 bases and 2 bases, there was a span of 11 bases. Germline-derived CDR1 and CDR2 are SGHRS and YFSETQ. The CDR3 region is CASSLGGLGQETQYF. CDR3 nucleotide sequence: TGCGCCAGCAGCTTGGGGGGCCTAGGGCAAGAGACCCAGTACTTC.

This chain joins TRBV9 and TRBJ2-3; D ambiguous. The germline V and J ends were trimmed by 0 bases and 5 bases, with 10 bases remaining between them. The CDR3 runs to 14 residues. Germline V gives CDR1 SGDLS, CDR2 YYNGEE. The CDR3 region is CASSVVTNVDTQYF. The CDR3, as DNA: TGTGCCAGCAGCGTAGTCACTAACGTAGATACGCAGTATTTT.

The rearrangement uses TRBV7-9 and TRBJ2-1; D possibly corresponds to TRBD2 (6 bases). The CDR3 totals 16 residues. Deletions cut 2 bases from V and 8 bases from J, with 19 bases between. The germline CDR1 and CDR2 sequences are SEHNR and FQNEAQ (reference sequence). The CDR3 nucleotides read TGTGCCAGCAGCTTAATGGGACTCCTATACGGGGATGAGCAGTTCTTC. This translates into CASSLMGLLYGDEQFF.

The chain carries TRBV7-2 and TRBJ2-7, with TRBD2 matching over 13 bases. Per germline, CDR1 SGHTA and CDR2 FQGNSA. V was pared by 2 bases and J by 5 bases, with 6 bases of the junction left unmatched. This CDR3 region has 16 residues. CDR3 residues: CASSLSRTSGSHEQYF. The CDR3 bases are TGTGCCAGCAGCTTATCCCGGACTAGCGGGAGTCACGAGCAGTACTTC.

A single count supports this clone. This chain links TRBV5-1 with TRBJ1-3, with TRBD1 as a possible D gene (5 bases). The CDR3 length is 15 residues. V shed 4 bases and J shed 0 bases, with 11 bases lying between them. Germline CDR1 and CDR2: SGHRS and YFSETQ. The CDR3 region has the DNA TGCGCCAGCAGCGAACAGGTTACCTCTGGAAACACCATATATTTT. As protein: CASSEQVTSGNTIYF.

V is TRBV14 and J is TRBJ1-2; TRBD1 might be the D (5 bases). CDR1 SGHDN and CDR2 FVKESK come from the germline V gene. The length of the CDR3 is 13 residues. Between the trimmed V and J ends, which lost 6 bases and 5 bases, there was a span of 13 bases. The CDR3 spells CASSRGTEYGYTF. The CDR3 coding sequence is TGTGCCAGCAGTCGGGGGACTGAATATGGCTACACCTTC.

This clone was seen a handful of times. The chain has TRBV29-1 and TRBJ2-7, with D maybe TRBD1 (5 bases). With 6 bases removed from V and 4 bases from J, the gap between germline ends came to 16 bases. This CDR3 region has 13 residues. CDR1 is SQVTM and CDR2 is ANQGSEA in the germline V gene. The CDR3 bases are TGCAGCGTCATCGATAAGACAGTTTACGAGCAGTACTTC. Protein sequence: CSVIDKTVYEQYF.

CDR3 DNA: TGTGCCAGCAGCTTAGGGCGGGGGTACGAGCAGTACTTC. This codes for CASSLGRGYEQYF. The J gene is TRBJ2-7, the V gene TRBV7-2; TRBD2 matches at 7 bases. The V gene end was trimmed by 1 base and the J gene end by 4 bases; junction bases not matched to a gene: 1. Germline CDR1 SGHTA, CDR2 FQGNSA. This CDR3 has 13 residues.

The rearrangement joins TRBV10-3 to TRBJ2-1; TRBD2 aligns across 9 bases. Germline CDR1 ENHRY, CDR2 SYGVKD. The CDR3 contains 18 residues. The J segment lost 3 bases and the V segment lost 6 bases, leaving 15 bases of the junction unmatched. As DNA, the CDR3 is TGTGCCATCAGCCCGACAACCTTAGCGGGAGTGATCTACAATGAGCAGTTCTTC. It codes for CAISPTTLAGVIYNEQFF.

This chain connects TRBV5-1 to TRBJ2-2; 8 positions agree with TRBD1. The CDR3 consists of 15 residues. Germline values: CDR1 SGHRS, CDR2 YFSETQ. Losses at the gene ends were 4 bases for V and 3 bases for J; bases not matched to a gene: 5. CDR3 loop: CASSADRGYTGELFF. Written as DNA, the CDR3 is TGCGCCAGCAGCGCAGACAGGGGATACACCGGGGAGCTGTTTTTT.

This clone has just a few counts. This chain's CDR3 is CASRSQGASNQPQHF. Here the CDR3 DNA reads TGTGCCAGCAGATCACAGGGGGCGAGCAATCAGCCCCAGCATTTT. The chain employs TRBV6-5 and TRBJ1-5, with 9 bases that match TRBD1. V was pared by 6 bases and J by 1 base, with 4 bases of the junction left unmatched. The CDR3 is 15 residues long. CDR1 is MNHEY and CDR2 is SVGAGI in the germline V gene.

J is TRBJ2-7 and V is TRBV19; perhaps TRBD2 as D (5 bases). Trimming cost V 9 bases and J 0 bases, with 9 bases left between them. From germline, CDR1 is LNHDA and CDR2 SQIVND (reference sequence). CDR3 length equals 12 residues. Written as DNA, the CDR3 is TGTGCCAGGCGGGCCCCCTCCTACGAGCAGTACTTC. Its translation: CARRAPSYEQYF.

This clone was seen a few times. V gene TRBV5-1 combines with J gene TRBJ2-1; possible D gene TRBD1, 6 bases. V was shortened by 0 bases and J by 1 base, with 8 bases between the two germline ends. The CDR3 sequence is 15 residues long. Germline V gene data show CDR1 as SGHRS and CDR2 as YFSETQ. Written as DNA, the CDR3 is TGCGCCAGCAGCTTGGTGCAGGGGTCCTACAATGAGCAGTTCTTC. Translating gives CASSLVQGSYNEQFF.

The chain recombines TRBV7-2 with TRBJ2-7; D may be TRBD1 (6 bases). Per germline, CDR1 SGHTA and CDR2 FQGNSA. Trimming removed 3 bases at V and 6 bases at J, with 12 bases between. This CDR3 has 13 amino acids. This chain's CDR3 is CASSFADRTEQYF. The DNA of the CDR3 is TGTGCCAGCAGCTTTGCGGACAGAACCGAGCAGTACTTC.